This T cell receptor (beta chain) was profiled in a study of blood T cell repertoires in COVID-19 (dated by TCRdb to 2018 to 2020). For the wider study: Samples from collaborators originated in the United States, Italy and Spain and spanned both the acute and convalescent phases of COVID-19. The prospective study material was composed of cDNA or gDNA derived from T cells, B-cell-depleted T cells, or PBMCs. The dataset comprised deeply sampled blood TCRbeta repertoires from subjects exposed to, actively infected with, or recovered from COVID-19. A freely available public database, intended as a resource for researchers studying the immune response to SARS-CoV-2, is where the repertoires were released. Samples were obtained from the ongoing ImmuneRACE study (first 160 participants) and from 950 to 1,500 subjects provided by 6 global collaborators. Sample metadata almost always included a de-identified subject ID, COVID-19 status, age in years and sex. HLA class I and class II types, where available, came from metadata supplied by the sample provider rather than from assay-based typing. Results and caveats for the whole study, not just this receptor: Clinical and demographic metadata were provided uncurated, with the amount varying by source and participant.

As to this clone: Its antigen is not yet known. No qualities accompany the bases; no much larger clone lies one base away.

TCRbeta CDR3 regions were amplified from genomic DNA by means of the immunoSEQ Assay, a bias-controlled multiplex PCR. The authors' analysis ran thus. Within the assay, amplification of reference gene primers was used to estimate how many nucleated cells each sample contained. To quantify the absolute abundance of each unique TCRbeta CDR3 rearrangement, sequence reads were collapsed and filtered. For each sample, productive Simpson clonality was calculated as the square root of Simpson's diversity index over productive rearrangements. TCRdb took over this immuneACCESS table, retaining in-frame rearrangements with V and J assigned. Such tables are incomplete; in checked studies, under half of the missing clones stem from an unresolved V gene, and the remainder is unexplained. The D gene and trimming were derived from the DNA, and the V and J assignments and clone size from that table. This sample gives 150,000 to 200,000 clones in total; 65% to 85% of them show up just once. The top ten constitute approximately 13% of the sample.

Deletion took 1 base off V and 1 base off J, with a span of 10 bases between the germline ends. CDR1 and CDR2, looked up from the germline V gene, are MGHRA and YSYEKL. From the cysteine up to the phenylalanine, the CDR3 has a length of 15 residues. The retained sequence is limited to the CDR3, 45 bases, with the frame set at the first base. In the prospective study, participants were roughly 18 to 100 years old, resided in 24 geographic areas of the United States, and were enrolled through a virtual design. In the prospective study, participants were assigned to cohorts based on the clinical history participants reported in a screening survey and a study questionnaire. Recovered participants in ImmuneRACE Cohort 3 were defined by two consecutive negative NP/OP PCR tests, clearance by a healthcare professional, or resolution of symptoms. In the prospective study, whole blood, serum and a nasopharyngeal or oropharyngeal swab were collected from each participant by mobile phlebotomists. Over a roughly 2-month period, participants in the prospective study had the option of providing additional blood draws and questionnaires. Prospective study blood samples were shipped either frozen or at room temperature before DNA extraction.

The sequence came from an older woman who had recovered from COVID-19. The chain uses TRBV4-1 and TRBJ1-1; the D gene assignment is ambiguous. Material for sequencing was PBMCs or T cells enriched from blood (not recorded which). The CDR3 region reads CASSQVGLRNTEAFF. The sequenced DNA is TGCGCCAGCAGCCAAGTTGGACTTCGGAACACTGAAGCTTTCTTT.